This TCR beta chain was captured by sequencing in a study of T cell responses to AZD1222 COVID-19 vaccine. Whole-study findings and limits: White British people made up most donors, females outnumbered males, and clonal diversity was possibly underestimated. Nearly half of spike-specific TCRs reportedly target variant regions that are unmutated in the B.1.351 and B.1.1.7 variants. Just a handful of people given AZD1222 tested seropositive at baseline. There were repertoire samples only from the period after the peak T cell response.

The length of the CDR3 is 15 residues. J lost 6 bases, V lost 5 bases, and 12 bases had no gene match. CDR1 is LNHDA, CDR2 SQIVND, per germline (reference sequence). Concerning this clone itself: The antigen remains unidentified.

Only in-frame clones appear in the TCRdb table, and some are missing; sequencing was by immunoSEQ multiplex PCR. The sample lists around 150,000 clones, about 92% occurring once. The J gene is TRBJ2-7, the V gene TRBV19, with TRBD2 identical over 8 bases. The input for sequencing was peripheral blood, taken 28 days after the second AZD1222 dose. This TCR was sampled from an adult who received the AZD1222 COVID-19 vaccine. This chain's CDR3 is CASSQQGAGAGEQYF. Here the CDR3 DNA reads TGTGCCAGTAGTCAACAGGGAGCGGGAGCGGGCGAGCAGTACTTC.